This entry describes one T cell receptor beta chain. Assay: immunoSEQ multiplex PCR; the TCRdb copy retains only in-frame clones and omits some. The table records over 150,000 clones, 80% to 95% of them present only once. CDR3 size: 15 residues. From germline, CDR1 is LGHNA and CDR2 YSLEER. Trimming at V came to 4 bases and at J to 8 bases, leaving 8 bases not matched to a gene. These data come from a study of T cell responses to AZD1222 COVID-19 vaccine. The input for sequencing was peripheral blood, taken on day 0 of AZD1222 vaccination. This receptor was taken from an adult in good health. The rearrangement links TRBV4-3 to TRBJ1-4; TRBD1 aligns across 9 bases. DNA of the CDR3: TGCGCCAGCAGCCTTACGGGACAGGGAGAGGAAAAACTGTTTTTT. Translating gives CASSLTGQGEEKLFF.